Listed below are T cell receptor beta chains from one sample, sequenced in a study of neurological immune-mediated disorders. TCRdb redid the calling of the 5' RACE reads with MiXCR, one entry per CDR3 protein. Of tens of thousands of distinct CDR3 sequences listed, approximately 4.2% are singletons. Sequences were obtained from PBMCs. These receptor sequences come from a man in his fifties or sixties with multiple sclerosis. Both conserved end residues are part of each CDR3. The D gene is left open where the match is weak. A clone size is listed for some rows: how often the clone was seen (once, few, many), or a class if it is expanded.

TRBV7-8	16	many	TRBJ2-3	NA	TGTGCCAGCAGCTTATGGCGGGGAGTTAGCACAGATACGCAGTATTTT	CASSLWRGVSTDTQYF
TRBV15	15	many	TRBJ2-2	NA	TGTGCCACCAGCAGAGACGCGTGGGACACCGGGGAGCTGTTTTTT	CATSRDAWDTGELFF
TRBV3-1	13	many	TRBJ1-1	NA	TGTGCCAGCAGCCAATTAAGTAGGGTTGGAGCTTTCTTT	CASSQLSRVGAFF
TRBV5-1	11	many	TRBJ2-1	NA	TGCGCCAGCAGCTTGGCCAATGAGCAGTTCTTC	CASSLANEQFF
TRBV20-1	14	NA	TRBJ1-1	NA	TGCAGTGCCCCCGTGCCAGTTGGATCCTATGAAGCTTTCTTT	CSAPVPVGSYEAFF
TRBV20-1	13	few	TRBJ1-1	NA	TGCAGTGCTGTACGACCCCCGAACACTGAAGCTTTCTTT	CSAVRPPNTEAFF
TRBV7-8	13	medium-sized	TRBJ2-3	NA	TGTGCCAGCAGCTTAGAGGGGACAGATACGCAGTATTTT	CASSLEGTDTQYF
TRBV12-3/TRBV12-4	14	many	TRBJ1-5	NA	TGTGCCAGCAGCGCAAACAGAGACAATCAGCCCCAGCATTTT	CASSANRDNQPQHF
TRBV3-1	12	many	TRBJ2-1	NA	TGTGCCAGCAGCCCACAGGGTGGTGAGCAGTTCTTC	CASSPQGGEQFF
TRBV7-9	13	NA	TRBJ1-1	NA	TGTGCCAGCAGCCGACGGGACAACACTGAAGCTTTCTTT	CASSRRDNTEAFF
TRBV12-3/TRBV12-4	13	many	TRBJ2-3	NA	TGTGCCAGCAACGAGCGCTCCACAGATACGCAGTATTTT	CASNERSTDTQYF
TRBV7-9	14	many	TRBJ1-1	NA	TGTGCCAGCAGCGAAATCGGACTGAACACTGAAGCTTTCTTT	CASSEIGLNTEAFF
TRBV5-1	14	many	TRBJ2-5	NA	TGCGCCAGCAGCTTCACTAGCCCTGGAGAGACCCAGTACTTC	CASSFTSPGETQYF
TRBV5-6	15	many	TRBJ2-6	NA	TGTGCCAGCAGCTTACAGGGTTCTGGGGCCAACGTCCTGACTTTC	CASSLQGSGANVLTF